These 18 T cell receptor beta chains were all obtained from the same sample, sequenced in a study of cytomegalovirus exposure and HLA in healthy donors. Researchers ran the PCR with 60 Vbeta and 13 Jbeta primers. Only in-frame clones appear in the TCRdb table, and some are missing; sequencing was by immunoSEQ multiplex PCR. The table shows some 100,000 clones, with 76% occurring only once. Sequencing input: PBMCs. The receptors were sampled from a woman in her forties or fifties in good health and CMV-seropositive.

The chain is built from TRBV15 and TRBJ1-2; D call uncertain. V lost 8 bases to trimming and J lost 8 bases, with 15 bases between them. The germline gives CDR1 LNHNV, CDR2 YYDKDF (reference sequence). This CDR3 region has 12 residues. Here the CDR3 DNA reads TGTGCCACCCTCCTCCGGGAGGCAGGCTACACCTTC. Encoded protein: CATLLREAGYTF.

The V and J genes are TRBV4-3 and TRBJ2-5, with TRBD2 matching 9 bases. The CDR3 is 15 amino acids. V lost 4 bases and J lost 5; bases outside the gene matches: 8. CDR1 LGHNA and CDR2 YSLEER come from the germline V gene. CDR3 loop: CASSRTSDRLETQYF. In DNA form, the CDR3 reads TGCGCCAGCAGCCGGACTAGCGATCGTCTGGAGACCCAGTACTTC.

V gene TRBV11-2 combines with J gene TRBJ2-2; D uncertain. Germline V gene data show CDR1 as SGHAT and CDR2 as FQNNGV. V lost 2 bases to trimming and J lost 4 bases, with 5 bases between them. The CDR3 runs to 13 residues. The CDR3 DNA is TGTGCCAGCAGCTTATTAATCACCGGGGAGCTGTTTTTT. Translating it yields CASSLLITGELFF.

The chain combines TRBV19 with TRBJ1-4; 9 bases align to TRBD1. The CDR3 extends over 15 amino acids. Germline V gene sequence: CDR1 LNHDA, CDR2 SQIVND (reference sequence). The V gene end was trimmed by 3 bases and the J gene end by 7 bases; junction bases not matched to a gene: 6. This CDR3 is CASSIRGDRAEKLFF. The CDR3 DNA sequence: TGTGCCAGTAGTATCCGGGGGGACAGGGCTGAAAAACTGTTTTTT.

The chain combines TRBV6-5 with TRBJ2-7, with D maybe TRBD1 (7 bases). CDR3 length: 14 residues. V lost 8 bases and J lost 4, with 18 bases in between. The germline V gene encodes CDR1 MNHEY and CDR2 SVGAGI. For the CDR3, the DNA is TGTGCCAGCTGGGAGGCGACAGGGACTTACGAGCAGTACTTC. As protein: CASWEATGTYEQYF.

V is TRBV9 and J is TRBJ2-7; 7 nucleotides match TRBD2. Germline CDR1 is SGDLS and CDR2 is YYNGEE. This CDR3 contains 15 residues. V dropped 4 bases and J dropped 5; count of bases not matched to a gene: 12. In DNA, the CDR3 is TGTGCCAGCAGCCTGGGGGGGACCTCTCTCGACGAGCAGTACTTC. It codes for CASSLGGTSLDEQYF.

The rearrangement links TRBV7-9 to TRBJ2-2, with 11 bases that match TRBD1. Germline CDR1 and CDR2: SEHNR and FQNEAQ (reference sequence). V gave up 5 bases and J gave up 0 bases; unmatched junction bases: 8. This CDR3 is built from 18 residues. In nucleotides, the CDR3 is TGTGCCAGCAGCACACGGACAGGGGGCGCGTCGAACACCGGGGAGCTGTTTTTT. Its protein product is CASSTRTGGASNTGELFF.

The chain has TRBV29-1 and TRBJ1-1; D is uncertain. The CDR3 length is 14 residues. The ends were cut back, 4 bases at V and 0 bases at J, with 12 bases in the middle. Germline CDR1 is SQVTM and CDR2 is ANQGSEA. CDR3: CSVGPEGLNTEAFF. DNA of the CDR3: TGCAGCGTTGGCCCGGAGGGTCTGAACACTGAAGCTTTCTTT.

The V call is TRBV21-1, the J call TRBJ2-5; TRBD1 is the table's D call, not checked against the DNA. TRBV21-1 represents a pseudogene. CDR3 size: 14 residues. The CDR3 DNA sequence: TGTGCCAGCAGCGGTTGGACAGGGGGAGAGACCCAGTACTTC. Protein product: CASSGWTGGETQYF.

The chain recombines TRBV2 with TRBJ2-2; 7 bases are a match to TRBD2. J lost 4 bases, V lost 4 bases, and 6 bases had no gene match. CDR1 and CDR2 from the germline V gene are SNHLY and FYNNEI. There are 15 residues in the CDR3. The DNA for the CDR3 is TGTGCCAGCAGTGCCAGACTAGCTGGCACCGGGGAGCTGTTTTTT. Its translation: CASSARLAGTGELFF.

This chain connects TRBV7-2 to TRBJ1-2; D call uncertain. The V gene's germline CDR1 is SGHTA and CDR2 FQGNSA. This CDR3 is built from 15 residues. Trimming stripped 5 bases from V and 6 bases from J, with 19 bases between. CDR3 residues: CASSPRGGLIDGYTF. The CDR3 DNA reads TGTGCCAGCAGCCCCCGTGGAGGGTTGATCGATGGCTACACCTTC.

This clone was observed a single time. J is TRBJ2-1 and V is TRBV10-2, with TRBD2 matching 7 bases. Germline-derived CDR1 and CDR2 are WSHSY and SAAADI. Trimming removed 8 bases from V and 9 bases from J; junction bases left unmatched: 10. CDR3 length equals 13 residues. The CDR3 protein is CASRPGTIGEQFF. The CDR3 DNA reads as TGCGCCAGCCGCCCCGGGACTATCGGTGAGCAGTTCTTC.

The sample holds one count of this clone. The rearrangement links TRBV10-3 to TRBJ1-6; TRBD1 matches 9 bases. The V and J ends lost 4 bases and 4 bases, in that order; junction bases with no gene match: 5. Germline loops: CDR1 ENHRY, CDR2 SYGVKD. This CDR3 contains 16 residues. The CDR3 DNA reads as TGTGCCATCAGTGCGGACAGGGGAATGTATAATTCACCCCTCCACTTT. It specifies CAISADRGMYNSPLHF.

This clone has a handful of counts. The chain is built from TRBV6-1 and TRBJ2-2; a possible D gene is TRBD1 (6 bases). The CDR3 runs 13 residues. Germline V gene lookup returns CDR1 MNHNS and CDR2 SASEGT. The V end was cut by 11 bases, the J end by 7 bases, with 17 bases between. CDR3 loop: CACRWGQDGELFF. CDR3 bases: TGTGCCTGCCGATGGGGGCAGGACGGGGAGCTGTTTTTT.

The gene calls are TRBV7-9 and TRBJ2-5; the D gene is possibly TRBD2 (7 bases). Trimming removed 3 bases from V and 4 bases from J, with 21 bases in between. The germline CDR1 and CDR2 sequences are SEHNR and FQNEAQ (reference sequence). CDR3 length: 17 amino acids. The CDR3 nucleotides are TGTGCCAGCAGCTTGGGGGTTGGGGGGGGCCCGGGAGAGACCCAGTACTTC. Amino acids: CASSLGVGGGPGETQYF.

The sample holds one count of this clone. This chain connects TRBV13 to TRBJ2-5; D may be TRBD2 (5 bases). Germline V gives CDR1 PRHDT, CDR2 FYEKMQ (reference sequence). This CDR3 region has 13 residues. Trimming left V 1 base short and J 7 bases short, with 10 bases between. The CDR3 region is CASSLDLRGTQYF. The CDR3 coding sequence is TGTGCCAGCAGCTTAGACCTACGGGGGACCCAGTACTTC. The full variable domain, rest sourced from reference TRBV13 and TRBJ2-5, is AAGVIQSPRHLIKEKRETATLKCYPIPRHDTVYWYQQGPGQDPQFLISFYEKMQSDKGSIPDRFSAQQFSDYHSELNMSSLELGDSALYFCASSLDLRGTQYFGPGTRLLVL.

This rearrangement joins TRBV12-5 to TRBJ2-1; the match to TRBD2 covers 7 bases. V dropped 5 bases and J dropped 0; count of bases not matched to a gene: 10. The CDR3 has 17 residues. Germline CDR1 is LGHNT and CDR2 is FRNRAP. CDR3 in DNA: TGTGCTAGTGGTCCCCGAGGCGGGGGAATCTCCTACAATGAGCAGTTCTTC. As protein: CASGPRGGGISYNEQFF.

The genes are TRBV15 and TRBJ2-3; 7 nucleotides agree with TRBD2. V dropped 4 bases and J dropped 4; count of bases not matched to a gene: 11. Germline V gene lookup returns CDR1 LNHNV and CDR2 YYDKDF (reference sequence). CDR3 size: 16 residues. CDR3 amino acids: CATSKRSGIGADTQYF. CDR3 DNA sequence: TGTGCCACCAGCAAAAGGAGCGGGATAGGGGCAGATACGCAGTATTTT.